This record looks at one T cell receptor (beta chain) sequence and its context. These data belong to a study of blood T cell repertoires in COVID-19. At the level of the study: Samples representing acute and convalescent COVID-19 were sourced from the United States, Italy and Spain. PBMCs, B-cell-depleted T cells, or T cells were the source of the cDNA or gDNA that made up the material.

Germline CDR1 reads SEHNR; CDR2 reads FQNEAQ (reference sequence). The V segment lost 7 bases and the J segment 2 bases; nucleotides outside the gene matches: 11. This CDR3 has 16 residues. Source study methods: Reference gene primer amplification in the assay estimated nucleated cell counts. Data came from immunoSEQ multiplex PCR; TCRdb stores just in-frame clones and leaves some out. The V and J calls and clone size were taken over from that table, and D and trimming were inferred from the DNA. The sample carries roughly 140,000 clones, more than 75% recorded once. The chain uses TRBV7-9 and TRBJ2-5, with TRBD1 matching over 9 bases. The sample consisted of peripheral blood. This TCR derives from a man between 60 and 70 years old with acute or convalescent COVID-19. The CDR3 spells CASNEVGQGPQETQYF. The CDR3 DNA reads TGTGCCAGCAACGAGGTGGGACAGGGCCCTCAAGAGACCCAGTACTTC.